The clone carrying this TCR beta chain has only one observation. Its antigen is as yet unknown. This entry belongs to a study of shared clonotypes between healthy human individuals. Overall study findings and caveats: A few donors shared approximately 5% of their naive CD4 clonotypes. Few donors restricted represented genetic and exposure-history diversity.

Repertoires were generated with immunoSEQ multiplex PCR, while TCRdb's copy carries only in-frame clones and drops some. Here the sample spans roughly 2.5 million clones, roughly 92% being singletons. The germline gives CDR1 SEHNR, CDR2 FQNEAQ (reference sequence). Trimming cost V 5 bases and J 4 bases, with 14 bases left between them. The CDR3 extends over 14 amino acids. The source is a man younger than 30 in good health. The chain joins TRBV7-9 to TRBJ1-2, with D unresolved. Sequencing input: naive CD4+ T cells sorted from blood. Subset denoted: CD45RA+ positively selected. CDR3 amino acids: CASSLNLVGYGYTF. The CDR3 region has the DNA TGTGCCAGCAGCCTCAATCTAGTGGGCTATGGCTACACCTTC.